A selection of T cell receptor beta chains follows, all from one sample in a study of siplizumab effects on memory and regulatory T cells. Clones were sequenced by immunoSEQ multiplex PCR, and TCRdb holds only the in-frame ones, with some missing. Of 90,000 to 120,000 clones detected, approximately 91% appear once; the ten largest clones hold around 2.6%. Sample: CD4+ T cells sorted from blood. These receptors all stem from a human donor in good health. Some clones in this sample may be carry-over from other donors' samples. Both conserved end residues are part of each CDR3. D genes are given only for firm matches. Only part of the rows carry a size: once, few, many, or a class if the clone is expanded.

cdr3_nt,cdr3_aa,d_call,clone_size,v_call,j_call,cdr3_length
TGTGCCAGCAGCTTTAAGAGGACAGGGAATAACTATGGCTACACCTTC,CASSFKRTGNNYGYTF,TRBD1,once,TRBV7-9,TRBJ1-2,16
TGTGCCAGTAGTTCGGGGGGGGCCCCCACAGATACGCAGTATTTT,CASSSGGAPTDTQYF,TRBD2,NA,TRBV19,TRBJ2-3,15
TGCGCCAGCAGCCTGGGGGCAAACGCAGATACGCAGTATTTT,CASSLGANADTQYF,NA,NA,TRBV5-1,TRBJ2-3,14
TGTGCCAGCAAAGAGGGACAGGTAAATCAGCCCCAGCATTTT,CASKEGQVNQPQHF,TRBD1,NA,TRBV6-1,TRBJ1-5,14
TGTGCCAGTAGTAAGGGCTCTGTGGGGAGCAATGAGCAGTTCTTC,CASSKGSVGSNEQFF,NA,NA,TRBV19,TRBJ2-1,15
TGTGCCAGTAGTATGGTAGGGGGGCGGTATTCTGAAGCTTTCTTT,CASSMVGGRYSEAFF,NA,NA,TRBV19,TRBJ1-1,15
TGCGCCAGCAGCCCGATCTTGGGGTCCAGGGAATACGAGCAGTACTTC,CASSPILGSREYEQYF,NA,NA,TRBV5-1,TRBJ2-7,16
TGCAGCGTTGTAGGGGGGGGCACAGATACGCAGTATTTT,CSVVGGGTDTQYF,NA,NA,TRBV29-1,TRBJ2-3,13
TGTGCCAGCAGCCAAGTCTCCGGTCCAGCGACCTCCACAGATACGCAGTATTTT,CASSQVSGPATSTDTQYF,NA,NA,TRBV4-2,TRBJ2-3,18
TGCAGCGCCCCTGTGGGGGGTAGCGGTGAAAAACTGTTTTTT,CSAPVGGSGEKLFF,NA,NA,TRBV29-1,TRBJ1-4,14
TGTGCCAGCAGCTTGACTACAGCGAGTTACCAGCCCCAGCATTTT,CASSLTTASYQPQHF,NA,medium-sized,TRBV5-6,TRBJ1-5,15
TGCGCCAGCAGAGGGGGAGATAGGGAGACCCAGTACTTC,CASRGGDRETQYF,NA,NA,TRBV5-1,TRBJ2-5,13
TGTGCCAGTAGTATCCAGGACCCCGGGAAGCAGTTCTTC,CASSIQDPGKQFF,NA,NA,TRBV19,TRBJ2-1,13
TGTGCCAGCAGTCCCCGGCCAGCGGGCCTTCCTAGCACAGATACGCAGTATTTT,CASSPRPAGLPSTDTQYF,NA,NA,TRBV27,TRBJ2-3,18
TGCGCCAGCAGCTCAGGACTAGCGGGAGAAGGGGAGCAGTACTTC,CASSSGLAGEGEQYF,TRBD2,NA,TRBV5-1,TRBJ2-7,15
TGTGCCAGCTCACCATGGCCGGCGGGAGTGACGGGCAATGAGCAGTTCTTC,CASSPWPAGVTGNEQFF,TRBD2,NA,TRBV18,TRBJ2-1,17
TGTGCTAGCAGCTCCGGGGCCAAAGAGACCCAGTACTTC,CASSSGAKETQYF,NA,NA,TRBV7-7,TRBJ2-5,13
TGTGCCAGCAGTTTCCGGGACTACAATGAGCAGTTCTTC,CASSFRDYNEQFF,NA,NA,TRBV5-6,TRBJ2-1,13
TGTGCCAGTAGTCCCAATCGGGACAGGGTTGGTGAAGCTTTCTTT,CASSPNRDRVGEAFF,TRBD1,NA,TRBV19,TRBJ1-1,15
TGTGCCAGCAGCTTAAAACCTGCCACCGGGCATTCCTACGAGCAGTACTTC,CASSLKPATGHSYEQYF,NA,NA,TRBV11-2,TRBJ2-7,17
TGTGCCAGCAGCCCCCCCGTACGACTAGCGGGAGCCGGGGAGCTGTTTTTT,CASSPPVRLAGAGELFF,TRBD2,NA,TRBV7-9,TRBJ2-2,17
TGTGCCAGCAAGACGACCGGGACAGGACTCTACGAGCAGTACTTC,CASKTTGTGLYEQYF,TRBD1,NA,TRBV27,TRBJ2-7,15
TGTGCCAGCAGGACCCCCCGAGGGGCACACTCCTACAATGAGCAGTTCTTC,CASRTPRGAHSYNEQFF,NA,NA,TRBV2,TRBJ2-1,17
TGTGCCAGCAGTAACGGGAGGACGAACACCGGGGAGCTGTTTTTT,CASSNGRTNTGELFF,TRBD2,NA,TRBV6-5,TRBJ2-2,15
TGTGCCAGCAGTGAGACAGGGGGCTCCGACGAGCAGTACTTC,CASSETGGSDEQYF,TRBD1,once,TRBV2,TRBJ2-7,14